This is a list of T cell receptor beta chains from one sample in a study of a mutant IDH1 vaccine in newly diagnosed glioma. This table comes from immunoSEQ multiplex PCR, and its TCRdb copy is limited to in-frame clones, with some not included. The sample includes about 51,000 clones, 70% to 80% seen only once; the top ten take 1.5% to 2%. The material sequenced was PBMCs, taken from a glioma patient treated with radiotherapy, temozolomide or both. The receptors stem from a woman between 40 and 50 years old with glioma. Each CDR3 is given with its conserved first and last residue. Each record gives: clone size, V gene, J gene, D gene, CDR3 protein, CDR3 DNA. The D gene is left open where the match is weak. Clone sizes are given selectively: once, few, many, or a class where the clone is expanded.

>NA|TRBV7-9|TRBJ1-1|TRBD1
CASSLTGGGTEAFF
TGTGCCAGCAGTCTTACAGGGGGCGGCACTGAAGCTTTCTTT
>once|TRBV6-5|TRBJ2-1|TRBD2
CASSRTSGGLNEQFF
TGTGCCAGCAGCAGGACTAGCGGGGGTTTGAATGAGCAGTTCTTC
>NA|TRBV2|TRBJ2-2|NA
CASSEAPRGTGELFF
TGTGCCAGCAGTGAAGCCCCCCGGGGCACCGGGGAGCTGTTTTTT
>NA|TRBV7-8|TRBJ1-1|NA
CASSLPGPTTEAFF
TGTGCCAGCAGCTTACCGGGCCCTACGACTGAAGCTTTCTTT
>once|TRBV5-1|TRBJ1-6|TRBD1
CASSSRTGNNSPLHF
TGCGCCAGCAGTTCTCGGACAGGGAATAATTCACCCCTCCACTTT
>NA|TRBV5-1|TRBJ1-3|TRBD1
CASSLVQGASGNTIYF
TGCGCCAGCAGCTTGGTCCAGGGGGCGTCTGGAAACACCATATATTTT
>NA|TRBV14|TRBJ2-2|NA
CASSQDPGFRLGELFF
TGTGCCAGCAGCCAAGATCCCGGGTTTCGACTCGGGGAGCTGTTTTTT
>NA|TRBV4-2|TRBJ2-1|TRBD2
CASSQGLAGGQGEQFF
TGTGCCAGCAGCCAAGGACTAGCGGGGGGGCAGGGTGAGCAGTTCTTC
>NA|TRBV5-1|TRBJ1-1|NA
CASSLTRAMNTEAFF
TGCGCCAGCAGCTTGACACGGGCGATGAACACTGAAGCTTTCTTT
>NA|TRBV4-3|TRBJ2-3|NA
CASSQEFRGYTDTQYF
TGCGCCAGCAGCCAAGAATTCAGGGGATATACAGATACGCAGTATTTT
>NA|TRBV7-8|TRBJ1-2|TRBD1
CASSTTTGGVAGYTF
TGTGCCAGCAGCACAACGACAGGGGGGGTAGCTGGCTACACCTTC
>NA|TRBV4-1|TRBJ1-4|TRBD1
CASSREIGQGVEKLFF
TGCGCCAGCAGCCGAGAAATTGGACAGGGAGTGGAAAAACTGTTTTTT
>NA|TRBV4-3|TRBJ2-3|NA
CASSQGGPDTQYF
TGCGCCAGCAGCCAAGGGGGACCAGATACGCAGTATTTT
>NA|TRBV27|TRBJ1-6|TRBD1
CASSLSSPRGRSYNSPLHF
TGTGCCAGCAGTTTATCGAGCCCCAGGGGGCGGTCCTATAATTCACCCCTCCACTTT
>NA|TRBV9|TRBJ2-7|NA
CASSVAGQRGEQYF
TGTGCCAGCAGCGTAGCCGGACAGAGGGGAGAGCAGTACTTC
>few|TRBV4-3|TRBJ1-4|NA
CASSPGRLTNEKLFF
TGCGCCAGCAGCCCCGGACGGCTAACTAATGAAAAACTGTTTTTT
>NA|TRBV6-1|TRBJ1-3|NA
CASSQVGGSTIYF
TGTGCCAGCAGTCAGGTGGGGGGGAGCACCATATATTTT
>NA|TRBV11-2|TRBJ2-5|TRBD2
CASTPGGEETQYF
TGTGCCAGCACCCCTGGGGGGGAAGAGACCCAGTACTTC
>NA|TRBV18|TRBJ1-5|TRBD1
CASSPTSGRGPQPQHF
TGTGCCAGCTCACCCACGTCGGGCAGGGGGCCTCAGCCCCAGCATTTT
>few|TRBV30|TRBJ1-5|NA
CAWSTGPSTNQPQHF
TGTGCCTGGAGTACGGGGCCGAGTACCAATCAGCCCCAGCATTTT
>NA|TRBV13|TRBJ1-1|NA
CASTPTVNTEAFF
TGTGCCAGCACCCCGACAGTGAACACTGAAGCTTTCTTT
>NA|TRBV9|TRBJ2-3|NA
CASSVGGTDTQYF
TGTGCCAGCAGCGTAGGGGGCACAGATACGCAGTATTTT
>few|TRBV7-9|TRBJ1-1|NA
CASSPFGAEAFF
TGTGCCAGCAGCCCGTTCGGGGCTGAAGCTTTCTTT
>NA|TRBV6-5|TRBJ2-7|NA
CASSSPLEQYF
TGTGCCAGCAGTTCCCCCCTCGAGCAGTACTTC
>NA|TRBV6-1|TRBJ1-2|TRBD1
CASSTGQVEGYTF
TGTGCCAGCAGTACGGGACAGGTAGAAGGCTACACCTTC
>NA|TRBV4-1|TRBJ2-7|NA
CASSLQPGEHEQYF
TGCGCCAGCAGCCTCCAACCGGGGGAGCACGAGCAGTACTTC
>NA|TRBV19|TRBJ2-7|TRBD1
CASSIGTGITYEQYF
TGTGCCAGTAGTATAGGGACAGGAATCACCTACGAGCAGTACTTC
>NA|TRBV6-5|TRBJ1-5|NA
CASSLNQGYKPQHF
TGTGCCAGCAGTCTAAATCAGGGTTACAAGCCCCAGCATTTT
>once|TRBV5-1|TRBJ2-4|NA
CASSLGAEEYNIQYF
TGCGCCAGCAGCTTGGGGGCGGAGGAATATAACATTCAGTACTTC
>NA|TRBV9|TRBJ1-2|NA
CASSGGGGLEGYGYTF
TGTGCCAGCAGCGGAGGAGGTGGGCTAGAGGGCTATGGCTACACCTTC
>once|TRBV6-1|TRBJ2-7|TRBD1
CASSFTGATYEQYF
TGTGCCAGCAGTTTTACAGGGGCAACCTACGAGCAGTACTTC
>NA|TRBV5-8|TRBJ2-5|NA
CASSLAGSGHQETQYF
TGTGCCAGCAGCCTTGCCGGAAGCGGACATCAAGAGACCCAGTACTTC
>NA|TRBV29-1|TRBJ1-5|TRBD1
CSVGQGSNQPQHF
TGCAGCGTTGGACAGGGGAGCAATCAGCCCCAGCATTTT
>NA|TRBV2|TRBJ1-2|NA
CASSDGGYGYTF
TGTGCCAGCAGTGATGGGGGTTACGGCTACACCTTC
>few|TRBV4-1|TRBJ1-1|NA
CASSQVPGIHTEAFF
TGCGCCAGCAGCCAAGTCCCCGGGATCCACACTGAAGCTTTCTTT
>NA|TRBV11-3|TRBJ2-3|NA
CASSLGEVTDTQYF
TGTGCCAGCAGCTTAGGCGAGGTCACAGATACGCAGTATTTT
>NA|TRBV19|TRBJ1-4|NA
CASSSLAGTANEKLFF
TGTGCCAGTAGTTCCCTCGCCGGGACGGCAAATGAAAAACTGTTTTTT
>NA|TRBV7-9|TRBJ1-1|NA
CARRGLQGMNTEAFF
TGTGCCAGGCGAGGTCTACAGGGAATGAACACTGAAGCTTTCTTT
>NA|TRBV7-2|TRBJ1-6|NA
CASSLELNNSPLHF
TGTGCCAGCAGCTTAGAACTGAATAATTCACCCCTCCACTTT
>few|TRBV7-9|TRBJ1-1|NA
CASSSPQDTEAFF
TGTGCCAGCAGTTCACCGCAGGACACTGAAGCTTTCTTT
>NA|TRBV6-1|TRBJ1-5|TRBD1
CASSGDRRFNQPQHF
TGTGCCAGCAGTGGGGACAGGCGGTTCAATCAGCCCCAGCATTTT
>few|TRBV18|TRBJ1-1|NA
CASSPPARGGLTEAFF
TGTGCCAGCTCACCCCCTGCCCGGGGGGGGCTCACTGAAGCTTTCTTT
>few|TRBV29-1|TRBJ1-2|NA
CSVEGRTYGYTF
TGCAGCGTTGAGGGACGGACCTATGGCTACACCTTC
>NA|TRBV4-1|TRBJ1-6|TRBD1
CASSQEGQEASSYNSPLHF
TGCGCCAGCAGCCAAGAGGGACAGGAGGCGAGCTCCTATAATTCACCCCTCCACTTT
>once|TRBV5-5|TRBJ1-3|NA
CASSPSGRGGTIYF
TGTGCCAGCAGCCCCTCCGGCAGGGGAGGGACCATATATTTT
>NA|TRBV7-2|TRBJ1-1|NA
CASSLYRGGTEAFF
TGTGCCAGCAGCTTATACCGGGGAGGCACTGAAGCTTTCTTT
>NA|TRBV18|TRBJ1-2|NA
CASSPQNREDYGYTF
TGTGCCAGCTCACCACAGAACAGGGAGGACTATGGCTACACCTTC
>NA|TRBV27|TRBJ1-2|TRBD1
CASSPGTAGDGYTF
TGTGCCAGCAGTCCAGGGACAGCGGGCGATGGCTACACCTTC
>NA|TRBV15|TRBJ1-5|NA
CATSRSPAHGELEGQPQHF
TGTGCCACCAGCAGAAGTCCAGCACACGGGGAGCTGGAAGGTCAGCCCCAGCATTTT
>NA|TRBV30|TRBJ1-1|NA
CAWSLSVRVNTEAFF
TGTGCCTGGAGTTTATCCGTCAGGGTAAACACTGAAGCTTTCTTT